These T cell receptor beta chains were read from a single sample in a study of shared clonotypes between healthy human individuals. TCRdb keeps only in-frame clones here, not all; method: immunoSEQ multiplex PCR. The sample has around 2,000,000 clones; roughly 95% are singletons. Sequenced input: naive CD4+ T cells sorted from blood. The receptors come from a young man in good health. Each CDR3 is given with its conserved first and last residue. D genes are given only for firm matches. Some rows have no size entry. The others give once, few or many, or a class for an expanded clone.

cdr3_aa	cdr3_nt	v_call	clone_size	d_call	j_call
CASSKSSSYEQYF	TGTGCCAGCAGTAAATCCAGCTCCTACGAGCAGTACTTC	TRBV6-5	-	-	TRBJ2-7
CASSEESLGGRYNEQFF	TGCGCCAGCAGTGAGGAATCACTGGGGGGGCGTTACAATGAGCAGTTCTTC	TRBV10-1	-	-	TRBJ2-1
CASSFSLGTSLETQYF	TGTGCCAGCAGCTTTAGCCTGGGAACTAGCCTGGAGACCCAGTACTTC	TRBV5-4	-	-	TRBJ2-5
CASSQDIGLASVRETQYF	TGCGCCAGCAGCCAAGATATAGGACTAGCGTCAGTCCGGGAGACCCAGTACTTC	TRBV4-3	-	TRBD2	TRBJ2-5
CSVRWTEGLEQYF	TGCAGCGTTCGTTGGACAGAGGGGCTCGAGCAGTACTTC	TRBV29-1	-	-	TRBJ2-7
CASSHLAGGENIQYF	TGCGCCAGCAGCCATTTAGCGGGAGGGGAAAACATTCAGTACTTC	TRBV4-3	-	TRBD2	TRBJ2-4
CAWNGGEGYNSPLHF	TGTGCCTGGAACGGAGGGGAAGGGTATAATTCACCCCTCCACTTT	TRBV30	once	-	TRBJ1-6
CASRTSSYNSPLHF	TGTGCCAGTAGAACAAGCTCCTATAATTCACCCCTCCACTTT	TRBV19	few	-	TRBJ1-6
CASSLAGLGINEQFF	TGTGCCAGCAGCTTAGCAGGGCTCGGGATCAATGAGCAGTTCTTC	TRBV11-2	-	-	TRBJ2-1
CASRAGTGFNSPLHF	TGTGCCAGCAGGGCCGGGACAGGGTTTAATTCACCCCTCCACTTT	TRBV6-1	-	TRBD1	TRBJ1-6
CASSGSRLGEQYF	TGCGCCAGCAGTGGGTCCCGGTTAGGCGAGCAGTACTTC	TRBV10-1	few	-	TRBJ2-7
CASSYSRVNEQFF	TGTGCCAGCAGTTACTCGAGAGTAAATGAGCAGTTCTTC	TRBV6-6	once	-	TRBJ2-1
CASSLQGYSSYEQYF	TGCGCCAGCAGTTTACAGGGTTACAGCTCCTACGAGCAGTACTTC	TRBV5-1	-	-	TRBJ2-7
CASSLQGSGGSRGYGYTF	TGCGCCAGCAGCTTGCAGGGGTCAGGGGGCTCGCGTGGCTATGGCTACACCTTC	TRBV5-1	-	TRBD1	TRBJ1-2
CASSLGQGTNEQYF	TGTGCCAGCAGCTTGGGACAGGGGACTAACGAGCAGTACTTC	TRBV7-3	-	TRBD1	TRBJ2-7
CASSFASGGAYEQYF	TGCGCCAGCAGCTTTGCTAGCGGGGGGGCCTACGAGCAGTACTTC	TRBV5-1	-	TRBD2	TRBJ2-7
CARGDLAKNIQYF	TGTGCCAGAGGGGATTTAGCCAAAAACATTCAGTACTTC	TRBV6-4	-	-	TRBJ2-4
CASSEGPPLEQYF	TGTGCCAGCAGTGAAGGGCCGCCCCTCGAGCAGTACTTC	TRBV6-1	-	-	TRBJ2-7
CASRPFNNSPLHF	TGCGCCAGCAGACCTTTTAATAATTCACCCCTCCACTTT	TRBV5-1	-	-	TRBJ1-6
CASSTGTGDRAFF	TGCGCCAGCAGCACCGGGACAGGGGACCGGGCTTTCTTT	TRBV5-1	-	TRBD1	TRBJ1-1
CSVRDPTEAFF	TGCAGCGTTAGGGATCCCACTGAAGCTTTCTTT	TRBV29-1	-	-	TRBJ1-1
CASSAPGFQETQYF	TGTGCCAGCAGCGCGCCGGGATTCCAAGAGACCCAGTACTTC	TRBV5-6	-	-	TRBJ2-5
CASSLDRGPNTEAFF	TGTGCCAGCAGTCTTGACAGGGGCCCAAACACTGAAGCTTTCTTT	TRBV27	-	TRBD1	TRBJ1-1
CASQAAANSGNTIYF	TGTGCCAGCCAAGCTGCCGCTAACTCTGGAAACACCATATATTTT	TRBV18	-	-	TRBJ1-3
CASSVDYYQPQHF	TGTGCCAGCAGCGTAGATTATTATCAGCCCCAGCATTTT	TRBV9	-	-	TRBJ1-5
CASSQEPPTLGEKLFF	TGCGCCAGCAGCCAAGAACCCCCGACCCTCGGTGAAAAACTGTTTTTT	TRBV4-1	-	-	TRBJ1-4
CASSFGLAGSGDTQYF	TGCGCCAGCAGCTTCGGACTAGCGGGATCAGGGGATACGCAGTATTTT	TRBV5-1	-	TRBD2	TRBJ2-3
CASSPLMNTEAFF	TGTGCCAGCTCACCACTAATGAACACTGAAGCTTTCTTT	TRBV18	-	-	TRBJ1-1
CASSPGLAGGTDTQYF	TGCGCCAGCAGTCCCGGACTAGCGGGGGGGACAGATACGCAGTATTTT	TRBV10-2	-	TRBD2	TRBJ2-3
CASGNGTGRGLNYGYTF	TGCGCCAGCGGAAACGGGACAGGGAGGGGACTAAACTATGGCTACACCTTC	TRBV10-1	-	TRBD1	TRBJ1-2
CASSSPDLGAYEQYF	TGTGCCAGCAGCTCTCCTGACCTTGGGGCGTACGAGCAGTACTTC	TRBV11-2	-	-	TRBJ2-7
CASSQEVLTYGYTF	TGTGCCAGCAGCCAAGAGGTCTTAACCTATGGCTACACCTTC	TRBV4-2	-	-	TRBJ1-2
CASSSPGSHEQYF	TGTGCCAGCAGTTCCCCGGGATCCCACGAGCAGTACTTC	TRBV6-5	-	-	TRBJ2-7
CASSYSTGQGVSPLHF	TGTGCCAGCAGTTACTCGACGGGTCAGGGAGTTTCACCCCTCCACTTT	TRBV6-5	-	-	TRBJ1-6
CASSTGKNTEAFF	TGCGCCAGCAGCACCGGCAAGAACACTGAAGCTTTCTTT	TRBV5-1	-	-	TRBJ1-1
CASSFITAGNTIYF	TGTGCCAGCAGCTTTATAACAGCTGGAAACACCATATATTTT	TRBV5-6	once	-	TRBJ1-3
CASSLRGSGTDTQYF	TGTGCCAGCAGCTTGCGGGGCAGCGGGACAGATACGCAGTATTTT	TRBV7-6	-	-	TRBJ2-3
CASSGGTSGTYEQYF	TGTGCCAGCAGCGGGGGGACTAGCGGGACCTACGAGCAGTACTTC	TRBV5-5	-	TRBD2	TRBJ2-7
CASSSGTGHDSPLHF	TGCGCCAGCAGCTCCGGGACAGGGCACGATTCACCCCTCCACTTT	TRBV5-1	once	TRBD1	TRBJ1-6
CASSLAGVSNQPQHF	TGCGCCAGCAGCTTGGCCGGGGTTAGCAATCAGCCCCAGCATTTT	TRBV5-1	-	-	TRBJ1-5
CASSLTGGGEKLFF	TGCGCCAGCAGCTTGACCGGGGGTGGCGAAAAACTGTTTTTT	TRBV5-1	-	-	TRBJ1-4
CASSRATTPYEQYF	TGTGCCAGCAGCCGAGCGACTACCCCCTACGAGCAGTACTTC	TRBV28	-	-	TRBJ2-7
CASNGGSFTNTGELFF	TGTGCCAGCAACGGCGGGAGCTTTACGAACACCGGGGAGCTGTTTTTT	TRBV9	-	TRBD2	TRBJ2-2
CASSLTDRAGQSPLHF	TGTGCCAGCAGCTTAACGGATCGGGCAGGGCAATCACCCCTCCACTTT	TRBV7-3	once	-	TRBJ1-6
CASITTGNYGYTF	TGTGCCAGCATCACGACAGGGAACTATGGCTACACCTTC	TRBV6-6	-	TRBD1	TRBJ1-2
CASSDRDHQETQYF	TGTGCCAGCAGTGACAGGGATCACCAAGAGACCCAGTACTTC	TRBV25-1	-	-	TRBJ2-5
CASTQGGTAQETQYF	TGCGCCAGCACCCAAGGGGGGACAGCCCAAGAGACCCAGTACTTC	TRBV5-1	-	-	TRBJ2-5
CAWTSGGTGANVLTF	TGTGCCTGGACTAGCGGGGGGACTGGGGCCAACGTCCTGACTTTC	TRBV30	-	TRBD2	TRBJ2-6
CASSPQGTDTEAFF	TGTGCCAGCTCTCCACAGGGGACGGACACTGAAGCTTTCTTT	TRBV18	-	TRBD1	TRBJ1-1
CASALSGRGYSNQPQHF	TGTGCCAGCGCGCTGTCAGGGCGCGGGTATAGCAATCAGCCCCAGCATTTT	TRBV28	-	-	TRBJ1-5
CASSQDRNTEAFF	TGCGCCAGCAGCCAAGACAGAAACACTGAAGCTTTCTTT	TRBV4-3	few	-	TRBJ1-1
CASSHTGDADPFGNTIYF	TGCGCCAGCAGCCATACCGGGGACGCAGACCCCTTCGGAAACACCATATATTTT	TRBV4-1	-	-	TRBJ1-3
CAISEGARYEQYF	TGTGCCATCAGTGAAGGGGCCCGATACGAGCAGTACTTC	TRBV10-3	-	-	TRBJ2-7
CASSLQGVSEKLFF	TGTGCCAGCAGCCTACAGGGTGTCAGTGAAAAACTGTTTTTT	TRBV5-4	-	-	TRBJ1-4
CATSGDRVETQYF	TGTGCCACCAGCGGGGACAGGGTGGAGACCCAGTACTTC	TRBV15	-	TRBD1	TRBJ2-5
CASSLKGLWQETQYF	TGTGCCAGCAGTTTGAAGGGACTTTGGCAAGAGACCCAGTACTTC	TRBV6-5	-	-	TRBJ2-5
CAISQGGGSSPLHF	TGTGCCATCAGTCAGGGGGGGGGAAGTTCACCCCTCCACTTT	TRBV10-3	-	TRBD1	TRBJ1-6
CASSSSGHNNEQFF	TGTGCTAGCAGTTCATCCGGACATAACAATGAGCAGTTCTTC	TRBV7-7	once	-	TRBJ2-1
CASSPRGPLMGTQYF	TGCGCCAGCAGTCCCCGGGGCCCTCTGATGGGTACGCAGTATTTT	TRBV5-1	once	-	TRBJ2-3